The entry below gives a single T cell receptor beta chain sequence along with its context. Its antigen is undetermined. The PCR used 60 Vbeta and 13 Jbeta primers. Method: immunoSEQ multiplex PCR; TCRdb's copy keeps in-frame clones and lacks some. The sample consists of roughly 80,000 clones, approximately 74% of them appearing once. The data are from a study of cytomegalovirus exposure and HLA in healthy donors. Whole-study findings and limits: TCR association rates varied by HLA locus in a later analysis, with DRB1 highest and HLA-C lowest. TCR beta V segments were, for the most part, productive about 87% or about 30% of the time in an earlier analysis.

Germline values: CDR1 SNHLY, CDR2 FYNNEI. Trimming took 8 bases from V and 5 from J; bases not matched to a gene: 10. This CDR3 is 15 amino acids long. The material sequenced was PBMCs. The chain couples TRBV2 to TRBJ2-1, with 9 bases matching TRBD2. This clonotype was obtained from a woman between 45 and 65 years old in good health and CMV-seropositive. In DNA form, the CDR3 reads TGTGCCAGCCACGAGGGATCTAGCGGGAACAATGAGCAGTTCTTC. As protein: CASHEGSSGNNEQFF.